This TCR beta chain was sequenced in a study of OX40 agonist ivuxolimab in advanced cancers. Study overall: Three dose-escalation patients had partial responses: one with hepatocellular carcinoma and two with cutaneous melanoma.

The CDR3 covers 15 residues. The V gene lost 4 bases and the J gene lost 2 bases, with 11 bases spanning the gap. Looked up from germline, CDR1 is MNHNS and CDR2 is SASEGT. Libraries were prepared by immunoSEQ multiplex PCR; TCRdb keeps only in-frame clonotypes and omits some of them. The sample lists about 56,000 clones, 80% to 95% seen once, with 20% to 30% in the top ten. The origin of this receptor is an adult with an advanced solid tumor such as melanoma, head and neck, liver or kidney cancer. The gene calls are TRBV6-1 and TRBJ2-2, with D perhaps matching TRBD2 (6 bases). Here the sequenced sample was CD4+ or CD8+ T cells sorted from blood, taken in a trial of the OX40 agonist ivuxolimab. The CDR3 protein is CASSGRDSNTGELFF. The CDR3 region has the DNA TGTGCCAGCAGTGGCCGGGACTCAAACACCGGGGAGCTGTTTTTT.